What follows describes a single TCR beta chain. This clone came up a few times. Its antigen specificity is not known. Base-call qualities are not available, and no considerably larger clone is one nucleotide away. The data were obtained in a study of beta chain features in type 1 diabetes (dated 2018 in TCRdb). Some background on the complete study: Mean age, gender distribution, total cell number and subset yield were not different between patients and healthy donors. A total of approximately 100 million sorted cells were examined across all samples, and the number of cells per subset was strongly correlated with RNA yield. In the study, recently diagnosed type 1 diabetes patients and matched healthy donors were compared on the TCRB repertoires of their sorted circulating CD4+ T cell subsets. Regulatory and stem cell-like memory subsets were isolated from only 8 patients and about 8 healthy donors, whereas naive and central memory subsets came from all 30 or so donors.

A single peripheral blood draw of around 120 mL on average was collected from each donor into heparinised tubes. Using a panel that included CD45RO, CCR7, CD25, CD127, CD95 and CD27, naive, central memory, regulatory and stem cell-like memory CD4+ T cells were sorted on a BD FACSAria II. A purity above 98% was achieved for all sorted populations. PBMCs were isolated right away by Lymphoprep density gradient centrifugation and were stained directly, without culture. To minimize batch effects, samples were stained and sorted in pairs, one healthy donor with one patient per experiment. General findings and caveats noted by the study authors: PCR might favor shorter templates, but patient and control samples were amplified and corrected together, so any skew would affect both groups equally. Naive, central memory and regulatory TCRB repertoires appeared to be more similar among patients than among healthy donors. In all four CD4+ subsets, TCRB CDR3 length was moderately but significantly shorter in type 1 diabetes patients. Because cDNA was sequenced instead of genomic DNA, activated cells with high expression could be over-represented, although the groups did not differ in activation or CD3 levels. Patients with type 1 diabetes made fewer insertions and deleted more nucleotides at VDJ recombination sites, implying thymic rearrangement abnormalities. Because small numbers of individuals were included in the HLA sub-analyses, any influence of HLA type on TCRB rearrangement was left unresolved.

The entire amount of isolated RNA was reverse transcribed using the High Capacity cDNA Reverse Transcription Kit, so the sequenced TCRB transcripts were expressed ones. Deep immunoSEQ sequencing was performed on naive, central memory and regulatory T cell samples, with an average of around 3.5 million total reads per sample. Sorted cells were lysed in RLT buffer, and RNA was extracted using DNase-treated RNeasy Micro or Mini kits according to cell number. Each cell subset was processed on its own to prevent cross-contamination, while patient and healthy donor samples were processed together. The immunoSEQ multiplex PCR was used to amplify TCRB sequences from cDNA, generating 87-bp fragments that spanned the CDR3 region. Sequencing of the amplicons was performed on the Illumina HiSeq platform. In the source study's methods: Synthetic template baselines were used to correct PCR bias computationally, reads within Hamming distance 2 were collapsed together, and singletons that could not be merged were discarded. Reads were aligned against IMGT so that V, D and J genes, CDR3 length and insertions or deletions at six rearrangement sites could be assigned. Within each subset, clonotype counts were normalized to the number of sorted cells before true diversity and Gini coefficients were calculated with the tcR R package. The overlap coefficient, calculated on TCRB nucleotide sequences, was used to quantify repertoire sharing. As a proxy for the pre-selection repertoire, out-of-frame TCRB sequences from naive cells were analyzed. The source is immuneACCESS, and TCRdb retained only in-frame sequences with V and J called. Part of the clones is not carried over; for the studies checked, unresolved V genes explain less than half of this, and the remainder is unexplained. Clone size and V and J calls were adopted from that table, with D and trimming inferred from the DNA. This sample is represented by about 640,000 clones; around 12% of them were singletons. More than 0.09% of the sample comes from the top ten.

Counted from cysteine to phenylalanine, this CDR3 has 12 amino acids. Solely the CDR3 DNA is kept, with 36 bases framed from the first base. V drops 4 bases and J drops 5 bases, leaving 6 bases in between. In the germline V gene (reference sequence), CDR1 corresponds to PRHDT and CDR2 to FYEKMQ. Sequences were obtained from naive CD4+ T cells from blood. Read against the paper, the sample's cell subset or site label means: true naive CD4+ T cells. The rearranged segments are TRBV13 and TRBJ2-1, with no reliable assignment of the D segment. This TCR derives from a man aged 25-40 years with type 1 diabetes. The bases are TGTGCCAGCAGCTATCCAAACAATGAGCAGTTCTTC. Its product reads: CASSYPNNEQFF.